Listed below are T cell receptor beta chains from one sample, sequenced in a study of blood T cell repertoires in COVID-19. Sequencing used immunoSEQ multiplex PCR; TCRdb keeps in-frame clones, though not all of them. The table lists approximately 300,000 clones, about nine tenths of them singletons. Sequencing used peripheral blood. Source of these receptors: a woman in her 30s with COVID-19, enrolled during active disease. The CDR3 runs from the conserved cysteine through the conserved F or W. Each record gives: clone size, D gene, J gene, V gene, CDR3 DNA, CDR3 protein. The D gene is left open where the match is weak. Only part of the rows carry a size: once, few, many, or a class if the clone is expanded.

once	TRBD2	TRBJ2-1	TRBV7-2	TGTGCCAGCACCCTAAGCGGGAGCCTTTACAATGAGCAGTTCTTC	CASTLSGSLYNEQFF
NA	NA	TRBJ1-1	TRBV7-9	TGTGCCAGCAGCTCCACCTCACGGGTCACTGAAGCTTTCTTT	CASSSTSRVTEAFF
NA	NA	TRBJ2-1	TRBV29-1	TGCAGCGTCGGAAGAGGACAGCACAATGAGCAGTTCTTC	CSVGRGQHNEQFF
few	NA	TRBJ1-1	TRBV30	TGTGCCTGTATTGCGGTGAACACTGAAGCTTTCTTT	CACIAVNTEAFF
NA	NA	TRBJ1-3	TRBV3-1/TRBV3-2	TGTGCCAGCAGACCCAGCTCTGGAAACACCATATATTTT	CASRPSSGNTIYF
NA	NA	TRBJ2-2	TRBV10-2	TGCGCCAGCAGTGATCGGCTAGGTGGAACCGGGGAGCTGTTTTTT	CASSDRLGGTGELFF
NA	NA	TRBJ2-7	TRBV18	TGTGCCAGCTCACCGGGCCCCGGGGGAACCGAGCAGTACTTC	CASSPGPGGTEQYF
NA	TRBD1	TRBJ1-5	TRBV28	TGTGCCAGCCGAGCAACAGGGGGTTATCAGCCCCAGCATTTT	CASRATGGYQPQHF
NA	TRBD1	TRBJ1-1	TRBV6-5	TGTGCCAGCATCGACAGGGGGCGGGGGACTGAAGCTTTCTTT	CASIDRGRGTEAFF
NA	NA	TRBJ1-1	TRBV18	TGTGCCAGCTCAGCGGGGGTGAACACTGAAGCTTTCTTT	CASSAGVNTEAFF
NA	TRBD1	TRBJ1-1	TRBV10-2	TGCGCCAGCAGTGAAAACCCGGGACAGGGGGCGGGAGGAACTGAAGCTTTCTTT	CASSENPGQGAGGTEAFF
NA	TRBD1	TRBJ2-7	TRBV5-6	TGTGCCAGCAGCTTTGGGACAGGGGCCTACGAGCAGTACTTC	CASSFGTGAYEQYF
once	TRBD2	TRBJ2-5	TRBV9	TGTGCCAGCAGCGCGGGGGGGGACACGTGGGAGACCCAGTACTTC	CASSAGGDTWETQYF
few	NA	TRBJ2-3	TRBV7-9	TGTGCCAGCAGCTTAGGGACTACCGACAGGGCAGATACGCAGTATTTT	CASSLGTTDRADTQYF
NA	NA	TRBJ1-2	TRBV19	TGTGCCACTCTTTCCGGGGGGCTCTATGGCTACACCTTC	CATLSGGLYGYTF
NA	NA	TRBJ1-3	TRBV28	TGTGCCAGCAGTTTCCTTAGATCAGGGTGGGTCTCTGGAAACACCATATATTTT	CASSFLRSGWVSGNTIYF
few	NA	TRBJ1-1	TRBV7-2	TGTGCCAGCAGCACTAGAGGATTGACCTACGGGACTGAAGCTTTCTTT	CASSTRGLTYGTEAFF
NA	NA	TRBJ2-3	TRBV6-5	TGTGCCAGCAGCCGAATCTTAGTCGAAGATACGCAGTATTTT	CASSRILVEDTQYF
NA	TRBD1	TRBJ2-4	TRBV4-1	TGCGCCAGCAGCCACCGAACACAGGGGACAGATGAAAGAATAGCCAAAAACATTCAGTACTTC	CASSHRTQGTDERIAKNIQYF
NA	TRBD2	TRBJ2-5	TRBV29-1	TGCAGCGCGGGAGGCGGGAGGGAGACCCAGTACTTC	CSAGGGRETQYF
NA	NA	TRBJ1-5	TRBV7-8	TGTGCCAGCAGCTTAAAGAGGGCACTTAGCAATCAGCCCCAGCATTTT	CASSLKRALSNQPQHF
once	NA	TRBJ1-3	TRBV6-6	TGTGCCAGCAGTTACTCGACTCGAGGAAACACCATATATTTT	CASSYSTRGNTIYF
NA	TRBD1	TRBJ2-1	TRBV7-8	TGTGCCAGCAGCACCCTGGACAGGGATGAGCAGTTCTTC	CASSTLDRDEQFF
few	TRBD1	TRBJ1-2	TRBV6-4	TGTGCCAGCAGTGACTCGGGTTTAGGGGGCGCAGGAGGCTACACCTTC	CASSDSGLGGAGGYTF
NA	TRBD1	TRBJ2-7	TRBV10-3	TGTGCCATCAGATTGGACAGGGGGGACGAGCAGTACTTC	CAIRLDRGDEQYF